This T cell receptor beta chain was retrieved from a study of blood T cell repertoires in COVID-19 (dated by TCRdb to 2020 to 2022). At the level of the whole study: Samples from collaborators originated in the United States, Italy and Spain and spanned both the acute and convalescent phases of COVID-19. The material from the prospective study consisted of cDNA or gDNA derived from T cells, B-cell-depleted T cells, or PBMCs. Subjects who had been exposed to COVID-19, were actively infected with it, or had recovered from it provided the deeply sampled blood TCRbeta repertoires that made up the dataset. A freely available public database, intended as a resource for researchers studying the immune response to SARS-CoV-2, is where the repertoires were released. Samples were obtained from the ongoing ImmuneRACE study (first 160 participants) and from some 1,200 subjects provided by 6 global collaborators. Sample metadata almost always included a de-identified subject ID, COVID-19 status, age in years and sex. Where HLA class I and class II types were available, the types were taken from metadata supplied by the sample provider, not from assay-based typing.

Counted from cysteine to phenylalanine, this CDR3 has 16 amino acids. The read is trimmed to its CDR3 DNA, 48 bases read in frame from base 1. Trimming at the junction amounts to 2 bases on V and 0 bases on J, and the germline ends lie 11 bases apart. CDR1 and CDR2 (SGHNT, YENEEA) derive from the germline V gene. Another Seattle source contributed samples from volunteer blood donors who had recovered from COVID-19. Whole blood was collected in K2EDTA tubes by collaborating institutions according to the institutions' own protocols. For TCRbeta analysis, collaborators shipped samples in one of three forms: frozen whole blood, isolated PBMCs, or DNA extracted from either of those sample types. Remarks on this clone: Its antigen is currently not known. No base qualities exist here, and no much larger clone lies one base off it.

Summary of the overall study and its limitations: The amount of clinical and demographic metadata varied by source and participant and was provided uncurated.

The immunoSEQ Assay, a bias-controlled multiplex PCR, was used to amplify TCRbeta CDR3 regions from genomic DNA. On the authors' methods: Within the assay, amplification of reference gene primers was used to estimate how many nucleated cells each sample contained. To quantify the absolute abundance of each unique TCRbeta CDR3 rearrangement, sequence reads were collapsed and filtered. For each sample, productive Simpson clonality was calculated as the square root of Simpson's diversity index over productive rearrangements. TCRdb retrieved this table from immuneACCESS and kept in-frame rearrangements only. Not all clones are present; in checked studies, unresolved V genes account for under half, and no reason is known for the remainder. V and J calls and clone size come straight from that table; D and trimming were deduced from the DNA. This sample has fewer than 450,000 clones in its table, and roughly 89% of those were observed once. The biggest ten clones account for less than 3.5% of the sample.

Recombination joined TRBV11-3 with TRBJ2-1; a weak D assignment points to TRBD1 (6 bases agree). Material: peripheral blood. The TCR sequence derives from a woman younger than 30 who had recovered from COVID-19. The CDR3 region has the sequence CASSLILTGSYNEQFF. Read as DNA, the sequence is TGTGCCAGCAGCTTAATACTGACAGGCTCCTACAATGAGCAGTTCTTC.